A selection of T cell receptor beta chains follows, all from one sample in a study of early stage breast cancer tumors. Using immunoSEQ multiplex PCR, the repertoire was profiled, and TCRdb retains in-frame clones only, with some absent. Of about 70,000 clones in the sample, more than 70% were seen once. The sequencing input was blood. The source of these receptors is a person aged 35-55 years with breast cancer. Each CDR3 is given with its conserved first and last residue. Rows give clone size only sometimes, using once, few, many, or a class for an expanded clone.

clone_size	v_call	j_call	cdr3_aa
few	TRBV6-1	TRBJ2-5	CASSEVSGEAETQYF
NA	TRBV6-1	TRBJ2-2	CASIFDRSTGELFF
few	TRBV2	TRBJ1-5	CASRPGQGVGQPQHF
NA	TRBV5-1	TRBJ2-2	CASSLYPGHSANTGELFF
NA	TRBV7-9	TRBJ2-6	CASSLGAGANVLTF
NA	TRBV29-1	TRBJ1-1	CSVTALTSNTEAFF
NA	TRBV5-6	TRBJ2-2	CASLGTSGSRTGELFF
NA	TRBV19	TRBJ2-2	CASTTTGNTGELFF
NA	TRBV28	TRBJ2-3	CASSSYGYRGRGEDTQYF
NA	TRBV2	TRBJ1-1	CASTLQGVRTEAFF
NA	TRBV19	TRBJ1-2	CASSLDGYSYTF
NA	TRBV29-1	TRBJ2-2	CSAGVYQNTGELFF
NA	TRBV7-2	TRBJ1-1	CASSAGTVAEAFF
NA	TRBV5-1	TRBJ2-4	CASSLLGKLAKNIQYF
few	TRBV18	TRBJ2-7	CASSPPSRGANEQYF
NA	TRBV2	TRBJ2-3	CASSEAPTSSTDTQYF
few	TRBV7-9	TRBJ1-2	CASTERGIYGYTF
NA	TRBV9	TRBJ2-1	CASSPTGLGDNEQFF
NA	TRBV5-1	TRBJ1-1	CASSPWEGPVHTEAFF
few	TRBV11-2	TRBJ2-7	CASSVGGSYEQYF
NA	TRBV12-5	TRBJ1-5	CASGSDDSNQPQHF
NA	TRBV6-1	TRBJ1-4	CASSPRAGNEKLFF
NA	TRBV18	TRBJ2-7	CASSPPADTYEQYF
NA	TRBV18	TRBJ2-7	CASSPGTSDYEQYF
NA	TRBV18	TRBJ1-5	CASSPTGYSNQPQHF
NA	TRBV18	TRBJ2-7	CASSPGVYEQYF
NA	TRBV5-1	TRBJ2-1	CASSLRQGYNEQFF
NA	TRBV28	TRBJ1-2	CASSSPGSGQGGISYGYTF
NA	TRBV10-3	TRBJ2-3	CAIKPAGTDTQYF
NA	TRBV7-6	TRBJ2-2	CASSLVAGGVTGELFF
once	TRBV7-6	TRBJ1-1	CASSLRTGTGFTEAFF
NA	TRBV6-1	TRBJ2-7	CAISEGNVEIGVVGEQYF
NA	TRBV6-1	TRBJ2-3	CASSEERGSTDTQYF
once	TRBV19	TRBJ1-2	CASSTGTPLGDGYTF
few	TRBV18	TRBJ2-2	CASSLGTSGNTGELFF
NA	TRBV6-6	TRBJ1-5	CASSYDGDQPQHF
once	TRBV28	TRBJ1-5	CASSLITRNQPQHF
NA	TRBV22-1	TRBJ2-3	CPGSARGACTDTQYF
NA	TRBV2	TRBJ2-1	CASSHGGGYEQFF